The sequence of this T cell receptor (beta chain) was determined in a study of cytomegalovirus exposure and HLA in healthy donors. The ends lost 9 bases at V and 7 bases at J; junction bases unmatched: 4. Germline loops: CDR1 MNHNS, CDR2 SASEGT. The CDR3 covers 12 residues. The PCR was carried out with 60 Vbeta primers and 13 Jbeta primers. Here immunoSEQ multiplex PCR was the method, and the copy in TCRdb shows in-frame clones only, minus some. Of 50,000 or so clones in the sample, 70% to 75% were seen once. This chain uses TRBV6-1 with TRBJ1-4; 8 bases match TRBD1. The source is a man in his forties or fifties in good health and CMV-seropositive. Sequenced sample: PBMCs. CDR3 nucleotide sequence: TGTGCCAGTGGACAGGGCCCTGAAAAACTGTTTTTT. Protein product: CASGQGPEKLFF.